This is a list of T cell receptor beta chains from one sample in a study of beta chain features in type 1 diabetes. Libraries were prepared by immunoSEQ multiplex PCR; TCRdb keeps only in-frame clonotypes and omits some of them. Among around 690,000 clones listed, around 11% were seen once. Sequenced sample: naive CD4+ T cells from blood. These receptors came from a man aged 25 to 45 with type 1 diabetes. The CDR3 runs from the conserved cysteine through the conserved F or W. Fields, in order: CDR3 DNA, CDR3 protein, J gene, D gene, V gene, clone size. D genes are given only for firm matches. Rows give clone size only sometimes, using once, few, many, or a class for an expanded clone.

cdr3_nt: TGCGCCAGCAGCTGGGGGCCCGACAATGAGCAGTTCTTC
cdr3_aa: CASSWGPDNEQFF
j_call: TRBJ2-1
d_call: .
v_call: TRBV5-1
clone_size: few

cdr3_nt: TGTGCCAGCAGCTTAGGAGGAGGACAGGGCCTTAATGAAAAACTGTTTTTT
cdr3_aa: CASSLGGGQGLNEKLFF
j_call: TRBJ1-4
d_call: TRBD1
v_call: TRBV7-2
clone_size: .

cdr3_nt: TGCGCCAGCAGCACCCGACAGGGAGGGAACGAGCAGTACTTC
cdr3_aa: CASSTRQGGNEQYF
j_call: TRBJ2-7
d_call: .
v_call: TRBV5-1
clone_size: few

cdr3_nt: TGTGCCAGCAGCTTAGAGTTCGGACCTAATGAAAAACTGTTTTTT
cdr3_aa: CASSLEFGPNEKLFF
j_call: TRBJ1-4
d_call: .
v_call: TRBV7-9
clone_size: .

cdr3_nt: TGTGCCAGCAGTGAGTGGGTTAGGAACCAAGAGACCCAGTACTTC
cdr3_aa: CASSEWVRNQETQYF
j_call: TRBJ2-5
d_call: .
v_call: TRBV25-1
clone_size: .

cdr3_nt: TGTGCCAGCAGTACAAGAGACAGGGGGTTTCTCAATCAGCCCCAGCATTTT
cdr3_aa: CASSTRDRGFLNQPQHF
j_call: TRBJ1-5
d_call: TRBD1
v_call: TRBV28
clone_size: few

cdr3_nt: TGTGCCAGCAGCTTAGAGCGGGGTAGTACCGATGAGCAGTTCTTC
cdr3_aa: CASSLERGSTDEQFF
j_call: TRBJ2-1
d_call: TRBD2
v_call: TRBV13
clone_size: .

cdr3_nt: TGTGCCAGCAGCTTACTCAGGGGTAGCAATCAGCCCCAGCATTTT
cdr3_aa: CASSLLRGSNQPQHF
j_call: TRBJ1-5
d_call: .
v_call: TRBV7-2
clone_size: few

cdr3_nt: TGCGCCAGCAGCTTGGTTTCAGGGGGGTCCTACGAGCAGTACTTC
cdr3_aa: CASSLVSGGSYEQYF
j_call: TRBJ2-7
d_call: .
v_call: TRBV5-1
clone_size: few

cdr3_nt: TGTGCCAGCACCCCCTCTAGCGGGGGGGCAGATACGCAGTATTTT
cdr3_aa: CASTPSSGGADTQYF
j_call: TRBJ2-3
d_call: TRBD2
v_call: TRBV2
clone_size: .

cdr3_nt: TGCAGCGCTTGGACAGCTAGCACAGATACGCAGTATTTT
cdr3_aa: CSAWTASTDTQYF
j_call: TRBJ2-3
d_call: .
v_call: TRBV29-1
clone_size: few

cdr3_nt: TGTGCCACCAGCGCCCAGGGAAGGAATCAGCCCCAGCATTTT
cdr3_aa: CATSAQGRNQPQHF
j_call: TRBJ1-5
d_call: .
v_call: TRBV15
clone_size: .

cdr3_nt: TGTGCCAGCTCCCGGGGGGATACGCAGTATTTT
cdr3_aa: CASSRGDTQYF
j_call: TRBJ2-3
d_call: .
v_call: TRBV9
clone_size: few

cdr3_nt: TGTGCCAGCAGCCGCCAGCTCCAGGGAGGGCATGGCTACACCTTC
cdr3_aa: CASSRQLQGGHGYTF
j_call: TRBJ1-2
d_call: .
v_call: TRBV14
clone_size: few

cdr3_nt: TGTGCCAGTTACGCTAACTATGGCTACACCTTC
cdr3_aa: CASYANYGYTF
j_call: TRBJ1-2
d_call: .
v_call: TRBV27
clone_size: few